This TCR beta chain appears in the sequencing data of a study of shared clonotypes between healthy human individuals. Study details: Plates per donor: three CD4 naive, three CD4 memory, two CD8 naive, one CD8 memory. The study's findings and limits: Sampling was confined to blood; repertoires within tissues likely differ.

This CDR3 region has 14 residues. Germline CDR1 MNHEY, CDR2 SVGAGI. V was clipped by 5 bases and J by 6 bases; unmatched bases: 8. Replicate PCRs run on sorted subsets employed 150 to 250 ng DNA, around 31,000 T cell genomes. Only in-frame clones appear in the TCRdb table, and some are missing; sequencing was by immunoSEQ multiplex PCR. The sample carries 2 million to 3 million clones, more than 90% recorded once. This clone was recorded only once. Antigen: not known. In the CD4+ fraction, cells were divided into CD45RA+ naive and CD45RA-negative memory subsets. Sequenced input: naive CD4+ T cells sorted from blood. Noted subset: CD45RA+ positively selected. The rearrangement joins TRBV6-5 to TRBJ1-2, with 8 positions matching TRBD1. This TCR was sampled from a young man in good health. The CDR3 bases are TGTGCCAGCAGTCTAGGACAGGGCCCTAATGGCTACACCTTC. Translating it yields CASSLGQGPNGYTF.